The subject of this entry is one T cell receptor (beta chain). Antigen unknown. The PCR had 60 Vbeta and 13 Jbeta primers. Measured with immunoSEQ multiplex PCR; TCRdb has only the in-frame clones, and not every one. The table includes 100,000 to 150,000 clones, 65% to 75% detected once. The record originates from a study of cytomegalovirus exposure and HLA in healthy donors. Findings of the study overall: The study flagged about 150 TCR beta chains as cytomegalovirus-associated.

The CDR3 has 15 residues. Germline V gives CDR1 LNHDA, CDR2 SQIVND (reference sequence). Trimming cost V 10 bases and J 1 base, with 17 bases left between them. This clonotype was sampled from a woman aged 45-59 years in good health and CMV-seropositive. This chain links TRBV19 with TRBJ1-5, with D possibly matching TRBD1 (6 bases). The material sequenced was PBMCs. DNA of the CDR3: TGTGCCACTTTGCAGGGGATTAGCAGCAATCAGCCCCAGCATTTT. It yields the protein CATLQGISSNQPQHF.